This TCR beta chain was captured in a study of cytomegalovirus exposure and HLA in healthy donors (dated by TCRdb to the late 2010s). Some background on the complete study: The 700 or so repertoires of the first cohort and the 110 or so validation repertoires were produced on the same platform, according to a later analysis. In addition to the first cohort of about 650 subjects, a separate validation cohort of approximately 110 different subjects was used. The study was designed to test whether signatures of past pathogen exposure could be identified by cataloging public T cell receptors. To predict cytomegalovirus infection status, the study combined high-throughput TCR immunosequencing, statistical association of individual TCRs with disease status, and machine learning. Findings and caveats that apply to the study as a whole: Of the cluster scores, about 94% were above 0 in a later analysis, which found that TCRs clustered in the first cohort also tended to co-occur in the roughly 130 validation repertoires. The classifier was reported to diagnose cytomegalovirus status with high specificity and sensitivity in both the original and validation cohorts. The study listed 150 to 200 TCR beta chains as associated with cytomegalovirus. Three of the identified cytomegalovirus-associated TCR beta chains were confirmed in vitro to be specific for cytomegalovirus antigens. The validation cohort had no HLA typing available for a later analysis, so co-occurrence within that cohort was assessed over all 120 or so repertoires. Across donors, most TCR sequences were observed very rarely, whereas some public TCRs were present in many individuals. The authors suggested that the approach could potentially be extended to other disease states and immunological phenotypes.

Library construction relied on the immunoSEQ multiplex PCR assay. Concerning the study's data processing: To diagnose cytomegalovirus status from the catalog of TCR beta chain sequences, a statistical classification framework was built. Imported from immuneACCESS, the table was reduced by TCRdb to in-frame sequences with V and J called. These copies leave out some clones; in studies compared against another copy, an unresolved V gene accounts for under half, and the cause of the remainder is not known. The D gene and trimming were derived from the DNA, and the V and J assignments and clone size from that table. For this sample there are roughly 100,000 clones; roughly 86% appear just once. The top ten hold over 3% of the sample. Separate from the roughly 650-subject first cohort, the validation cohort of 90 to 150 subjects was the group to which the donors belonged. CDR1 ENHRY and CDR2 SYGVKD are derived from the germline V gene. V is pruned by 2 bases and J by 0 bases, leaving 3 bases of the junction without a gene match. The CDR3 runs 15 amino acids, cysteine and phenylalanine included. Of all the DNA, just the CDR3 is kept, 45 bases in frame from base 1.

With regard to this clone: No cognate antigen has been identified for it. Base qualities are not provided; no much larger clone lies one nucleotide away.

This chain joins TRBV10-3 to TRBJ2-5; 7 of the junction bases match TRBD2. Sequenced: PBMCs. The sequence came from a young woman in good health and CMV-seropositive. The CDR3 region: CAISERAGNQETQYF. DNA sequence: TGTGCCATCAGTGAGCGAGCGGGGAACCAAGAGACCCAGTACTTC.